Sequencing of this T cell receptor (beta chain) was carried out in a study of CD8+CD57+ T cells in acquired aplastic anemia. At the level of the study: Recorded DNA amounts for sorted CD4+ and CD8+ cells had an average of approximately 3 ug.

Per germline, CDR1 SGDLS and CDR2 YYNGEE. The CDR3 is 13 amino acids in total, end residues counted. The template used for profiling TCR beta VDJ and CDR3 was genomic DNA. TCRdb called the reads again in MiXCR, with one record for every CDR3 protein. The sample consists of about 400,000 distinct CDR3 sequences, around 68% of them appearing once. Study findings and constraints: Controls did not differ significantly from patients in CD8+ Simpson's diversity. Researchers report that 25 to 35 CD8+ CDR3 sequences appeared in both patients and controls.

This clonotype has just one count. What it binds is not known. The CDR3 carries no conserved terminal phenylalanine or tryptophan, so it likely arises from a read error. No DNA is shown, since the ends of the CDR3 on it are uncertain; the CDR3 is the one TCRdb lists. Sequenced sample: sorted CD4+, CD8+, or CD8+CD57+ T cells (not recorded which) from PBMCs. This receptor was identified in a human donor in good health, serving as a control. The chain couples TRBV9 to TRBJ1-1; TRBD1, the table's D call, lacks a check against the DNA. The CDR3 sequence: CASNRGPGAGEQY.